This T cell receptor (beta chain) comes out of a study of cytomegalovirus exposure and HLA in healthy donors. Overall study context: Early released data had about 85 million unique TCRs, all coming from HLA-typed donors. When 350 to 400 donors were genotyped, about 81% of them were found to fall in the Caucasian-associated ancestry cluster.

Primers included in the PCR were 60 Vbeta and 13 Jbeta primers. Assay: immunoSEQ multiplex PCR; the TCRdb copy retains only in-frame clones and omits some. The sample lists about 160,000 clones; roughly 85% were seen once. Broader study findings: Later analysis reportedly placed an Asian-associated ancestry cluster below the roughly 700-donor mean in N-insertions. Later analysis identified several of the most significant clusters that appeared linked to common viral pathogens.

In this sample, this clone turned up a few times. Its target is not known. There are 15 residues in the CDR3. The V and J ends lost 6 bases and 6 bases respectively, with 17 bases between them. CDR1 and CDR2 (germline): MNHEY, SVGAGI. J is TRBJ2-2 and V is TRBV6-5; the D gene is possibly TRBD2 (6 bases). The TCR comes from a male donor in good health and CMV-seropositive. The sample taken for sequencing was PBMCs. DNA for the CDR3: TGTGCCAGCAGACGCGGGACGGACCGGGCCGGGGAGCTGTTTTTT. The encoded protein is CASRRGTDRAGELFF.